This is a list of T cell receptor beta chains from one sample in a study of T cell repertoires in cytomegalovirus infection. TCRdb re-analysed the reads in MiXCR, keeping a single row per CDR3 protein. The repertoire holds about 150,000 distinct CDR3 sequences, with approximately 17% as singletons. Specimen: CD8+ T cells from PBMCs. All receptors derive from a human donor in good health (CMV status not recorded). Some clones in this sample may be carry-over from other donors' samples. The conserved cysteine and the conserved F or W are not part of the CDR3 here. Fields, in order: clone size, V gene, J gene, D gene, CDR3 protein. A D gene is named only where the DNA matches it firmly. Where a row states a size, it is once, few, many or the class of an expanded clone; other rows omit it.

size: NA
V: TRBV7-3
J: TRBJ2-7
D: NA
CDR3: ASSLLGGHEQY

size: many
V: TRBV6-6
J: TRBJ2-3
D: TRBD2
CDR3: ASSPSPWTSRSTDTQY

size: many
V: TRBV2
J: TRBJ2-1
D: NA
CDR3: ASSDGYNEQF

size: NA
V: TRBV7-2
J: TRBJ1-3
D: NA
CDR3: ASSLAGYSGNTIY

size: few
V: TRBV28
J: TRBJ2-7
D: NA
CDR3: ASSPNVREQY

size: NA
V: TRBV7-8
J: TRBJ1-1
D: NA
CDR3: ASSSAGQGDTEAF

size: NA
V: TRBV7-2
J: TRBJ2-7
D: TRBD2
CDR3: ASSPHGLTSGGLYEQY

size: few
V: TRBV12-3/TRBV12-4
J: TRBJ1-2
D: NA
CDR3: ASTLGVGIPYGYT

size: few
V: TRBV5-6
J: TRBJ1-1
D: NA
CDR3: ASSIGPPVDGTF

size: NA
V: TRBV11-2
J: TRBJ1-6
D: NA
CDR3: ASSFGSGSPLH

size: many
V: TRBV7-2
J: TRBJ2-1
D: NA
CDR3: ASSLGEVSYNEQF

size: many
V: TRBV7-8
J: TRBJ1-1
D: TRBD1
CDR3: ASSLRGQANTEAF

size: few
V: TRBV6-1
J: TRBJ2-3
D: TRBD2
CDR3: ASSFRRGSGGAADTPPY

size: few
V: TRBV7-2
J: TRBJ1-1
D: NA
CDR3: ASSLVQAGTEAF

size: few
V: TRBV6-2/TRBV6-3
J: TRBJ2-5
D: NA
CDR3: ASSTREWETQY

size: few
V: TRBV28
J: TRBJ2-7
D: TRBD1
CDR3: ASRRQGVSYEQY

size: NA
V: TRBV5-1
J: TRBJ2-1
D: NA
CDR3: ASSWTGGSLNEQF

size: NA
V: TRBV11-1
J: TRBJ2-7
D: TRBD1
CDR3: ASSSRDRGDEQY

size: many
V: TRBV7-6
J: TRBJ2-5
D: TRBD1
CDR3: ASSLSPTGAIETQY

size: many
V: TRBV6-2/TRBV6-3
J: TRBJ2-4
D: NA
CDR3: ASSPRTLGQNIQY

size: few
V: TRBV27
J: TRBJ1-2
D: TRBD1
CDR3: ASRTTGGGGYT

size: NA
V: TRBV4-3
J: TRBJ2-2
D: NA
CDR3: ASSYRDSSAGELF

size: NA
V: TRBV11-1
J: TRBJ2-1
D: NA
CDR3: ASSFRGGVYNEQF

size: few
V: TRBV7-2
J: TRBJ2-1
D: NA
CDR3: ASSFGSEQF

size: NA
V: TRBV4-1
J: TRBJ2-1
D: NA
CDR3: ASSQDRGHEQF

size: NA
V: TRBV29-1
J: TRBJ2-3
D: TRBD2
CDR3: SVPGLASLWTDTQY

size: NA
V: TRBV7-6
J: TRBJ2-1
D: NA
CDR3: ASMGGRGGNEQF

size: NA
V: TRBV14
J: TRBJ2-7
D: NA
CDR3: ASSQDTAYPYEQY

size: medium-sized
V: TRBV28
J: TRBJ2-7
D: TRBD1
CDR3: ASKKGTGVYEQY

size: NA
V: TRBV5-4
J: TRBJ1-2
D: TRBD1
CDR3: ASSLDRGRDRSNYGYT

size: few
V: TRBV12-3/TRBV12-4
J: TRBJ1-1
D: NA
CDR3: ASTLGRAEAF

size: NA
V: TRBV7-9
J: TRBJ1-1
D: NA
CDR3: ASSHRVGDMTRQDTEAF

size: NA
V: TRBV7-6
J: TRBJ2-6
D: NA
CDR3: ASSLLDSGANVLT

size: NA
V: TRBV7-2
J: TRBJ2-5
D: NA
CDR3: ASSLYKETQY

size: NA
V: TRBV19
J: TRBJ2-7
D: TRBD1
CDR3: ASSRPTGVGYEQY

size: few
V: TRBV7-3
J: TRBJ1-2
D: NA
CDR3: ASSSTDTDYT

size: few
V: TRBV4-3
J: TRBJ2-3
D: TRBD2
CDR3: ASSQDPASGLSTDTQY

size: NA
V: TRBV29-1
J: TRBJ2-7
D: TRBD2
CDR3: SVSGTSGSYEQY

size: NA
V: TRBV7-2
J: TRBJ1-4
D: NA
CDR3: ASSLEDSINEKLF

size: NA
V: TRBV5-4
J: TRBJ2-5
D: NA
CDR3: ASSPEGETQY

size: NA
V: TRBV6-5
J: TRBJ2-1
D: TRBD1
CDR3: ASSTSTGAYINEQF

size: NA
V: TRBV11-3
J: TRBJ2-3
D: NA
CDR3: ASSFFSDTQY

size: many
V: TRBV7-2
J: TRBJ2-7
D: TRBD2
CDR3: ASSFSGGRSYEQY

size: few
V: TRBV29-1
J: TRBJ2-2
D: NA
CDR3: SVEHTTGKTGELF

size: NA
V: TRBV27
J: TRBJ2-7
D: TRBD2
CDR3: ASSLSLAGEEQY

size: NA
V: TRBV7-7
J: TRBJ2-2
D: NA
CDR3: ASSLGDYENTGELF

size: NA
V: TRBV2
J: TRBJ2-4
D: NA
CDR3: ASTITGMAKNIQY

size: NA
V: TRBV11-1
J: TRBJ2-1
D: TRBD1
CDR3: ASSLGQGDVGEQF

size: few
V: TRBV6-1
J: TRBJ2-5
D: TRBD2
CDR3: ASRDRGDPRAQY

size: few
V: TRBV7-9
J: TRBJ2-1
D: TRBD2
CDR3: ASSPRGGRDVFEQF

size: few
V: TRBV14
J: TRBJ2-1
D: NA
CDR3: ASSQVAASYNEQF

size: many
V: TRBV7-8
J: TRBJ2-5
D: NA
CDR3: ASSSAGSAETQY

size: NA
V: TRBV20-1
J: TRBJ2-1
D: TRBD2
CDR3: SAGGAGHEQF

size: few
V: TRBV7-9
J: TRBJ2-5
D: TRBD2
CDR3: ASSLVAGAETQY

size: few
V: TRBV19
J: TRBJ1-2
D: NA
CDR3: ASSIGSADGYT

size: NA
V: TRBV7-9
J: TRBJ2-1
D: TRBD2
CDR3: ASSFTSGAHNEQF

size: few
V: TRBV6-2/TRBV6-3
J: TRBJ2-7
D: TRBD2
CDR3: ASSPIYSGVSSYEQY

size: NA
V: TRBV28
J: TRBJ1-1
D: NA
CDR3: ASSLVLGPTEAF

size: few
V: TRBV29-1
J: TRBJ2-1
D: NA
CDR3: SVRGHSYNEQF